There are a few counts of the clone carrying this T cell receptor (beta chain). The sample is drawn from a study of blood T cell repertoires in COVID-19. Germline-derived CDR1 and CDR2 are SGHDT and YYEEEE. Trimming stripped 4 bases from V and 0 bases from J, with 14 bases between. The CDR3 sequence is 15 residues long. Clones were read by immunoSEQ multiplex PCR, and TCRdb kept only the in-frame ones, dropping some. The data hold hundreds of thousands of clones, with roughly 80% observed a single time. The chain uses TRBV5-6 and TRBJ2-7; tentatively, D is TRBD2 (5 bases). Sequenced material: peripheral blood. The TCR originated in a woman aged 50 to 60 who had recovered from COVID-19. CDR3 nucleotide sequence: TGTGCCAGCAGCCGCCGGGGTTATGTCTCCTACGAGCAGTACTTC. Residues: CASSRRGYVSYEQYF.